This T cell receptor beta chain was observed in a study of blood T cell repertoires in COVID-19. Study at large: Samples representing acute and convalescent COVID-19 were sourced from the United States, Italy and Spain. Nucleic acid was either cDNA or gDNA, and it came from T cells, B-cell-depleted T cells, or PBMCs.

This CDR3 region has 19 residues. Original handling: From reference gene primer amplification, estimates of nucleated cell counts were derived. Here immunoSEQ multiplex PCR was the method, and the copy in TCRdb shows in-frame clones only, minus some. That table is the source of V, J and clone size, and D and trimming were worked out from the DNA. Here the sample spans 60,000 to 75,000 clones, about four fifths being singletons. Specimen: peripheral blood. This sequence originates from a woman aged 45-59 years with active or convalescent COVID-19. The V call is TRBV21-1, the J call TRBJ1-1; the table assigns TRBD1, which was not confirmed against the DNA. TRBV21-1 corresponds to a pseudogene. CDR3 sequence (DNA): TGTGCCAGCAGCAAGGGCCCCCTGGGGGAGGACAGGCCTCACACTGAAGCTTTCTTT. Amino acids: CASSKGPLGEDRPHTEAFF.